The clone carrying this T cell receptor (beta chain) has at least ten counts. Its antigen is unknown. This sample is drawn from a study of CD8 T cells in ankylosing spondylitis. Study outcomes and limitations: Characteristic of ankylosing spondylitis blood, it appeared, was a TCR beta motif comprising roughly 8 highly homologous variants.

Via MiXCR, TCRdb re-called the 5' RACE reads, giving one row per CDR3 protein. Among about 200,000 distinct CDR3 sequences listed, roughly 25% were seen once. Trimming took off 2 bases at V and 7 bases at J, with 13 bases between the two ends. Germline V gives CDR1 KGHSH, CDR2 LQKENI. The CDR3 runs to 14 residues. Sequencing used blood, either unsorted or a sorted T cell fraction (not recorded which). The sequence came from a male donor with ankylosing spondylitis or in good health (not recorded which). The rearrangement joins TRBV18 to TRBJ2-3; D is ambiguous. The CDR3 here is CASSPTRERNTQYF. CDR3 bases: TGTGCCAGCTCACCAACCCGTGAGAGAAATACGCAGTATTTT.